Following are 8 T cell receptor beta chains from one sample sequenced in a study of blood T cell repertoires in COVID-19. Data came from immunoSEQ multiplex PCR; TCRdb stores just in-frame clones and leaves some out. The sample gives more than 200,000 clones, around nine tenths of which show up once; roughly 4.9% is in the top ten. Input material: peripheral blood. All receptors derive from an older woman with COVID-19, enrolled during active disease.

This chain connects TRBV28 to TRBJ2-1, with TRBD1 as a possible D gene (6 bases). The V end lost 8 bases, the J end lost 6 bases, and 11 bases lay between the germline ends. The CDR3 totals 12 residues. Germline CDR1 and CDR2: MDHEN and SYDVKM. The CDR3 loop reads CASQGTFNEQFF. CDR3 in DNA: TGTGCCAGCCAGGGGACATTCAATGAGCAGTTCTTC. Drawing the rest from reference TRBV28 and TRBJ2-1, the complete variable domain is DVKVTQSSRYLVKRTGEKVFLECVQDMDHENMFWYRQDPGLGLRLIYFSYDVKMKEKGDIPEGYSVSREKKERFSLILESASTNQTSMYLCASQGTFNEQFFGPGTRLTVL.

The chain joins TRBV27 to TRBJ1-1; no clear D gene. V was pared by 3 bases and J by 1 base, with 9 bases between. The germline V gene has CDR1 MNHEY and CDR2 SMNVEV (reference sequence). The CDR3 sequence is 14 residues long. Here the CDR3 reads CASSFRGANTEAFF. The CDR3 DNA sequence: TGTGCCAGCAGTTTCCGTGGAGCGAACACTGAAGCTTTCTTT.

The chain links TRBV28 to TRBJ2-7, with D maybe TRBD2 (6 bases). Germline V lookup: CDR1 MDHEN, CDR2 SYDVKM. V was cut by 3 bases and J by 0 bases, with 12 bases left in between. This CDR3 region has 15 residues. CDR3: CASSFGGDLSYEQYF. Here the CDR3 DNA reads TGTGCCAGCAGTTTTGGCGGGGACCTCTCCTACGAGCAGTACTTC.

The chain joins TRBV6-1 to TRBJ2-3, with 15 bases fitting TRBD2. The V and J ends lost 4 bases and 4 bases, in that order; junction bases with no gene match: 12. From germline, CDR1 is MNHNS and CDR2 SASEGT. The CDR3 loop spans 19 amino acids. As DNA, the CDR3 is TGTGCCAGCAGTGGACGCCATAAAGGACTAGCGGGAGGGGCAGATACGCAGTATTTT. Its protein is CASSGRHKGLAGGADTQYF.

The gene calls are TRBV5-1 and TRBJ2-4; the D gene is possibly TRBD1 (6 bases). Germline CDR1 SGHRS, CDR2 YFSETQ. The CDR3 length is 15 residues. V was cut by 0 bases and J by 6 bases, with 13 bases left in between. The CDR3 coding sequence is TGCGCCAGCAGCTTGGGGACAGCGATTGTAAACATTCAGTACTTC. Residues: CASSLGTAIVNIQYF.

The chain joins TRBV28 to TRBJ1-3; maybe TRBD1 (6 bases). Trimming removed 5 bases at V and 8 bases at J, with 10 bases between. Germline V gene sequence: CDR1 MDHEN, CDR2 SYDVKM. The CDR3 extends over 12 amino acids. In nucleotides, the CDR3 is TGTGCCAGCAGTACAGGGATGGACACCATATATTTT. Translating gives CASSTGMDTIYF.

The chain carries TRBV5-4 and TRBJ1-4, with a possible D match to TRBD1 (6 bases). The CDR3 runs 14 residues. Trimming took off 0 bases at V and 6 bases at J, with 9 bases between the two ends. Germline V gives CDR1 SGHNT, CDR2 YYREEE (reference sequence). CDR3 DNA sequence: TGTGCCAGCAGCTTGGAAGCAGGGGATGAAAAACTGTTTTTT. Translated: CASSLEAGDEKLFF.

This clone was observed once. V is TRBV27 and J is TRBJ2-7; tentative D call: TRBD1 (6 bases). CDR3 length: 13 residues. The V end lost 6 bases, the J end lost 4 bases, and 13 bases lay between the germline ends. Germline V CDR1 and CDR2: MNHEY, SMNVEV (reference sequence). CDR3 sequence reads: CASRDRSLYEQYF. Written as DNA, the CDR3 is TGTGCCAGCAGGGACAGAAGCCTTTACGAGCAGTACTTC.